These T cell receptor beta chains were read from a single sample in a study of cytomegalovirus exposure and HLA in healthy donors. Here immunoSEQ multiplex PCR was the method, and the copy in TCRdb shows in-frame clones only, minus some. The sample includes more than 100,000 clones, roughly 88% of them seen just once. Sequenced material: PBMCs. The receptors come from a woman aged 18-35 years in good health and CMV-seropositive. The CDR3 runs from the conserved cysteine through the conserved F or W. Fields, in order: D gene, clone size, J gene, CDR3 length, V gene, CDR3 protein, CDR3 DNA. A D gene is named only where the DNA matches it firmly. Only some rows state a clone size, as once, few, many or a class for expanded clones.

>TRBD1|once|TRBJ1-3|15|TRBV9
CASSVAGQSGNTIYF
TGTGCCAGCAGCGTAGCGGGACAGTCTGGAAACACCATATATTTT
>TRBD1|NA|TRBJ1-5|15|TRBV6-1
CASSPDRGTWQPQHF
TGTGCCAGCAGTCCGGACAGGGGTACTTGGCAGCCCCAGCATTTT
>TRBD1|NA|TRBJ1-2|17|TRBV7-9
CASRPGTEYWSSYGYTF
TGTGCCAGCAGGCCCGGGACAGAATATTGGAGTAGCTATGGCTACACCTTC
>NA|NA|TRBJ1-3|15|TRBV28
CASSLSRRSGNTIYF
TGTGCCAGCAGTTTATCTCGCCGGAGTGGAAACACCATATATTTT
>TRBD1|NA|TRBJ2-2|15|TRBV7-9
CASRERDRGTGELFF
TGTGCCAGCAGAGAGAGGGACAGGGGAACCGGGGAGCTGTTTTTT
>NA|NA|TRBJ1-1|15|TRBV4-1
CASSQVGAGNTEAFF
TGCGCCAGCAGCCAAGTGGGGGCGGGGAACACTGAAGCTTTCTTT
>NA|NA|TRBJ1-2|14|TRBV4-2
CASSQDLANYGYTF
TGTGCCAGCAGCCAAGATCTAGCTAACTATGGCTACACCTTC
>NA|NA|TRBJ2-7|13|TRBV28
CASSEGHSYEQYF
TGTGCCAGCAGTGAGGGCCACTCCTACGAGCAGTACTTC
>TRBD1|NA|TRBJ2-2|14|TRBV6-6
CASSTNRGTGELFF
TGTGCCAGCAGTACTAACAGGGGAACCGGGGAGCTGTTTTTT
>TRBD1|NA|TRBJ1-1|13|TRBV29-1
CSVEEDRGVEAFF
TGCAGCGTTGAGGAGGACAGGGGAGTTGAAGCTTTCTTT
>NA|NA|TRBJ1-1|15|TRBV30
CAWRVPGVPNTEAFF
TGTGCCTGGAGAGTCCCGGGGGTCCCGAACACTGAAGCTTTCTTT
>NA|NA|TRBJ1-1|13|TRBV30
CAWEGPRNIEAFF
TGTGCCTGGGAGGGCCCGCGGAACATTGAAGCTTTCTTT
>NA|few|TRBJ2-7|12|TRBV2
CASSRDSYEQYF
TGTGCCAGCAGTCGCGACAGCTACGAGCAGTACTTC
>NA|once|TRBJ2-3|14|TRBV6-5
CASSPMKPTDTQYF
TGTGCCAGCAGCCCTATGAAGCCGACAGATACGCAGTATTTT
>NA|NA|TRBJ1-1|14|TRBV11-3
CASSLPGFGTEAFF
TGTGCCAGCAGCTTACCAGGGTTCGGCACTGAAGCTTTCTTT
>TRBD1|NA|TRBJ1-2|14|TRBV7-8
CASSLTDRGFGYTF
TGTGCCAGCAGCTTAACAGACAGGGGGTTTGGCTACACCTTC
>TRBD1|once|TRBJ2-7|15|TRBV5-6
CASSGTGTGVYEQYF
TGTGCCAGCAGCGGGACCGGGACAGGGGTCTACGAGCAGTACTTC
>NA|NA|TRBJ1-4|16|TRBV18
CASSPQAIATNEKLFF
TGTGCCAGCTCACCCCAAGCAATTGCAACTAATGAAAAACTGTTTTTT
>TRBD1|NA|TRBJ1-5|14|TRBV7-8
CASSPGQINQPQHF
TGTGCCAGCAGCCCGGGACAGATCAATCAGCCCCAGCATTTT
>NA|NA|TRBJ1-2|14|TRBV6-7
CASSYSKRRIGYTF
TGTGCCAGCAGTTACTCGAAGCGGAGGATAGGCTACACCTTC
>NA|NA|TRBJ1-1|11|TRBV18
CASSSSTEAFF
TGTGCCAGCTCATCATCCACTGAAGCTTTCTTT
>NA|NA|TRBJ1-2|15|TRBV6-4
CASSDSSRGSYGYTF
TGTGCCAGCAGTGACTCCTCTCGGGGTTCATATGGCTACACCTTC
>TRBD2|NA|TRBJ2-1|15|TRBV19
CASRKAGNLNNEQFF
TGTGCCAGTAGAAAAGCGGGGAACCTAAACAATGAGCAGTTCTTC
>TRBD1|NA|TRBJ2-7|16|TRBV6-5
CASSYLGTAYRYEQYF
TGTGCCAGCAGTTACCTTGGGACAGCCTACCGGTACGAGCAGTACTTC
>NA|NA|TRBJ1-2|15|TRBV5-1
CASSGSSGTVYGYTF
TGCGCCAGCAGCGGCTCGAGCGGGACTGTATATGGCTACACCTTC
>NA|NA|TRBJ1-1|13|TRBV18
CASSPYLNTEAFF
TGTGCCAGCTCACCGTATTTGAACACTGAAGCTTTCTTT
>TRBD2|NA|TRBJ2-2|13|TRBV2
CASRGLEAGELFF
TGTGCCAGCAGGGGACTAGAGGCCGGGGAGCTGTTTTTT
>TRBD2|few|TRBJ2-7|16|TRBV6-6
CASSYSELGGVWEQYF
TGTGCCAGCAGTTACTCTGAGCTCGGGGGGGTATGGGAGCAGTACTTC
>NA|NA|TRBJ2-2|13|TRBV29-1
CSASGVNTGELFF
TGCAGCGCCTCCGGGGTGAACACCGGGGAGCTGTTTTTT
>TRBD2|NA|TRBJ2-1|12|TRBV30
CAWGTSMNEQFF
TGTGCCTGGGGGACTAGTATGAATGAGCAGTTCTTC
>NA|NA|TRBJ1-4|14|TRBV27
CASSLRGVYEKLFF
TGTGCCAGCAGTTTACGGGGGGTTTATGAAAAACTGTTTTTT
>TRBD1|NA|TRBJ1-1|15|TRBV10-3
CAIRDRDRENTEAFF
TGTGCCATCAGAGACCGAGACAGGGAGAACACTGAAGCTTTCTTT
>NA|NA|TRBJ2-7|15|TRBV13
CASSGSGRAGYEQYF
TGTGCCAGCAGCGGATCCGGGCGCGCGGGGTACGAGCAGTACTTC
>TRBD2|NA|TRBJ2-7|16|TRBV27
CASSFIGRASGYEQYF
TGTGCCAGCAGTTTCATCGGCCGGGCTAGCGGTTACGAGCAGTACTTC
>NA|NA|TRBJ2-7|15|TRBV9
CASSVGGGITYEQYF
TGTGCCAGCAGCGTAGGAGGGGGAATCACCTACGAGCAGTACTTC
>NA|few|TRBJ2-7|15|TRBV6-1
CASSEEAAGPSEQYF
TGTGCCAGCAGTGAGGAGGCCGCTGGACCCTCCGAGCAGTACTTC
>NA|few|TRBJ1-2|11|TRBV29-1
CSVAGSGGYTF
TGCAGCGTTGCAGGGTCCGGTGGCTACACCTTC
>NA|NA|TRBJ1-1|15|TRBV27
CASSLYQGGGTEAFF
TGTGCCAGCAGTTTATATCAGGGTGGTGGAACTGAAGCTTTCTTT
>TRBD2|NA|TRBJ2-7|19|TRBV4-2
CASSQPLAGSRKTTYEQYF
TGTGCCAGCAGCCAACCTCTAGCGGGGAGCCGTAAGACCACCTACGAGCAGTACTTC
>NA|NA|TRBJ2-7|13|TRBV30
CAWSDSLTYEQYF
TGTGCCTGGAGTGACTCTTTAACCTACGAGCAGTACTTC
>TRBD1|NA|TRBJ2-1|17|TRBV5-1
CASSFTPGQGSYNEQFF
TGCGCCAGCAGCTTCACGCCGGGACAGGGATCTTACAATGAGCAGTTCTTC
>NA|NA|TRBJ1-5|15|TRBV2
CASSEWQGRGQPQHF
TGTGCCAGCAGTGAGTGGCAGGGCAGGGGTCAGCCCCAGCATTTT
>NA|NA|TRBJ1-5|16|TRBV5-8
CASKLWAGLLNQPQHF
TGTGCCAGCAAGCTCTGGGCGGGACTCCTCAATCAGCCCCAGCATTTT
>TRBD1|NA|TRBJ2-1|15|TRBV6-5
CASSYRAGGRNEQFF
TGTGCCAGCAGTTACAGGGCAGGGGGTAGGAATGAGCAGTTCTTC
>NA|NA|TRBJ1-4|15|TRBV4-2
CASKERDPTNEKLFF
TGTGCCAGCAAAGAGAGGGATCCAACTAATGAAAAACTGTTTTTT
>TRBD2|NA|TRBJ2-7|22|TRBV27
CASSFGAGGFGATGGFRYEQYF
TGTGCCAGCAGTTTCGGCGCGGGGGGGTTCGGGGCAACTGGGGGTTTTCGGTACGAGCAGTACTTC
>TRBD2|NA|TRBJ2-2|15|TRBV4-2
CASSRASGNTGELFF
TGTGCCAGCAGCCGGGCTAGCGGGAACACCGGGGAGCTGTTTTTT
>TRBD2|few|TRBJ2-1|12|TRBV25-1
CASSDLAVEQFF
TGTGCCAGCAGTGATCTAGCGGTTGAGCAGTTCTTC
>TRBD1|NA|TRBJ2-2|19|TRBV4-3
CASSQDDRVVFGVAGELFF
TGCGCCAGCAGCCAAGACGACAGGGTGGTTTTCGGGGTGGCCGGGGAGCTGTTTTTT